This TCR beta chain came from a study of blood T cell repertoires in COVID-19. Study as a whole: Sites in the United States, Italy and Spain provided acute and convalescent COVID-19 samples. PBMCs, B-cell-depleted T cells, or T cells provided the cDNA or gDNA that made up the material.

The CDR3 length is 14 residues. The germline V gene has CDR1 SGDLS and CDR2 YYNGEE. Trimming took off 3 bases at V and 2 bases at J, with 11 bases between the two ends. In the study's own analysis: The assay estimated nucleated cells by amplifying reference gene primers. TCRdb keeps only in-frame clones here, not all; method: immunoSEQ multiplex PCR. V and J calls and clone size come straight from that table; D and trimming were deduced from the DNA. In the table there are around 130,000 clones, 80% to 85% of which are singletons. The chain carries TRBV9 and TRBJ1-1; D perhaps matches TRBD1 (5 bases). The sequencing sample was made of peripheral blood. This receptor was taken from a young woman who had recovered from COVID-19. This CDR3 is CASSAGTLNTEAFF. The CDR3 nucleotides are TGTGCCAGCAGCGCTGGGACTCTTAACACTGAAGCTTTCTTT. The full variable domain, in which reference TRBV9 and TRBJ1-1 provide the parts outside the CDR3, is DSGVTQTPKHLITATGQRVTLRCSPRSGDLSVYWYQQSLDQGLQFLIQYYNGEERAKGNILERFSAQQFPDLHSELNLSSLELGDSALYFCASSAGTLNTEAFFGQGTRLTVV.